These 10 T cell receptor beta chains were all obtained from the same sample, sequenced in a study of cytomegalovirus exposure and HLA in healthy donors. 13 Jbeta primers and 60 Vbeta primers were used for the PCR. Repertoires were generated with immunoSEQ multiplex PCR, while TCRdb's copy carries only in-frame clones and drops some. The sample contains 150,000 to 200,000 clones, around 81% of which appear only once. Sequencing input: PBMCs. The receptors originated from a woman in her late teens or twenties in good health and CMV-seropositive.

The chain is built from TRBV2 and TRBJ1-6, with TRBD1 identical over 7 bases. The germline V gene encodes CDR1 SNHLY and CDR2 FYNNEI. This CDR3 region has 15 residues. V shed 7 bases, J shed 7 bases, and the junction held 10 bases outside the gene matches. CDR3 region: CASTNAGQTNSPLHF. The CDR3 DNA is TGTGCCAGCACCAACGCGGGACAGACAAATTCACCCCTCCACTTT.

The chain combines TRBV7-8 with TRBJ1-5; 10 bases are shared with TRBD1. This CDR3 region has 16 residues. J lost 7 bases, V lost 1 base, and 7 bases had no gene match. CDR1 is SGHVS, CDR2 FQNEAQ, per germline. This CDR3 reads CASSLGGQGGWQPQHF. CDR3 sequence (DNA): TGTGCCAGCAGCTTAGGAGGACAGGGGGGATGGCAGCCCCAGCATTTT. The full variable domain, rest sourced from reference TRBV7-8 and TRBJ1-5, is GAGVSQSPRYKVAKRGQDVALRCDPISGHVSLFWYQQALGQGPEFLTYFQNEAQLDKSGLPSDRFFAERPEGSVSTLKIQRTQQEDSAVYLCASSLGGQGGWQPQHFGDGTRLSIL.

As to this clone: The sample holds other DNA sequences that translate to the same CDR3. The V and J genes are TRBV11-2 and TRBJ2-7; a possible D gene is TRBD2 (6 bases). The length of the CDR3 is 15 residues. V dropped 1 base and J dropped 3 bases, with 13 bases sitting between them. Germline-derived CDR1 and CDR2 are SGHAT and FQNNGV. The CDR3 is CASSLGTGVDYEQYF. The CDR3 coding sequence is TGTGCCAGCAGCTTAGGGACGGGGGTAGACTACGAGCAGTACTTC. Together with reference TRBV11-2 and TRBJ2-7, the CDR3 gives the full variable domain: EAGVAQSPRYKIIEKRQSVAFWCNPISGHATLYWYQQILGQGPKLLIQFQNNGVVDDSQLPKDRFSAERLKGVDSTLKIQPAKLEDSAVYLCASSLGTGVDYEQYFGPGTRLTVT.

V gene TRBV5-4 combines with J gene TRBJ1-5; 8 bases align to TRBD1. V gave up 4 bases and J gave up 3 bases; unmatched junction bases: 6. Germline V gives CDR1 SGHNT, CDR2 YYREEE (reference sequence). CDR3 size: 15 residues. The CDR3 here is CASSLDRGHNQPQHF. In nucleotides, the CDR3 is TGTGCCAGCAGCCTTGACAGGGGCCACAATCAGCCCCAGCATTTT.

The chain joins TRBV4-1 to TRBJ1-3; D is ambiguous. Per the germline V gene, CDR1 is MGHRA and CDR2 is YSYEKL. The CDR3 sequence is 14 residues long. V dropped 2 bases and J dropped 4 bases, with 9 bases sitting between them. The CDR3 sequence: CASSQPVRGNTIYF. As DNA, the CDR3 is TGCGCCAGCAGCCAACCGGTGAGGGGAAACACCATATATTTT.

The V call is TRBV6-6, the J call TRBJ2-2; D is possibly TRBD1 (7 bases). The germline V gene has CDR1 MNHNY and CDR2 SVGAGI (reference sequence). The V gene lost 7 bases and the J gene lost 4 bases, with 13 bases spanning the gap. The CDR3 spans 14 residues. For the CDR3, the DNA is TGTGCCAGCATCCGGCAGGGGGGCACCGGGGAGCTGTTTTTT. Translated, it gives CASIRQGGTGELFF.

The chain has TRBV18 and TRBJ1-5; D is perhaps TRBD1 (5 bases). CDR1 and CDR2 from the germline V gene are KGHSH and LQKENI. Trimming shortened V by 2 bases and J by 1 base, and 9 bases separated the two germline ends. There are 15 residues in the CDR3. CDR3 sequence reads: CASSPARVSNQPQHF. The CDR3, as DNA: TGTGCCAGCTCACCAGCCAGGGTGAGCAATCAGCCCCAGCATTTT.

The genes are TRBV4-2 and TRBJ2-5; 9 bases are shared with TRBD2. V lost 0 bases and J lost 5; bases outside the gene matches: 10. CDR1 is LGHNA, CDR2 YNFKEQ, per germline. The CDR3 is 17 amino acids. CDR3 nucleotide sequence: TGTGCCAGCAGCCAAGAGAGTAGCGGGGCGGGAGGGGAGACCCAGTACTTC. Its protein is CASSQESSGAGGETQYF.

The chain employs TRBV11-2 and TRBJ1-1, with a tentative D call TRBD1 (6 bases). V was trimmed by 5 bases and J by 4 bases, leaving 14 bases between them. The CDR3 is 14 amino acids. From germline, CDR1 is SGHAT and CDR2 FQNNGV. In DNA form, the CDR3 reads TGTGCCAGCAGCAAAGAAGGGACAACCACTGAAGCTTTCTTT. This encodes CASSKEGTTTEAFF.

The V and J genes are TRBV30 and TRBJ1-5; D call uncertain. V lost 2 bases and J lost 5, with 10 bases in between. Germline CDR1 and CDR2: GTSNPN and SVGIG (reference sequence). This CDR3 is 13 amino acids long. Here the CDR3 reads CAWSLAEYQPQHF. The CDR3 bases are TGTGCCTGGAGTTTAGCAGAATATCAGCCCCAGCATTTT. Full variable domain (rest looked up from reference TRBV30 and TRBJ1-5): SQTIHQWPATLVQPVGSPLSLECTVEGTSNPNLYWYRQAAGRGLQLLFYSVGIGQISSEVPQNLSASRPQDRQFILSSKKLLLSDSGFYLCAWSLAEYQPQHFGDGTRLSIL.